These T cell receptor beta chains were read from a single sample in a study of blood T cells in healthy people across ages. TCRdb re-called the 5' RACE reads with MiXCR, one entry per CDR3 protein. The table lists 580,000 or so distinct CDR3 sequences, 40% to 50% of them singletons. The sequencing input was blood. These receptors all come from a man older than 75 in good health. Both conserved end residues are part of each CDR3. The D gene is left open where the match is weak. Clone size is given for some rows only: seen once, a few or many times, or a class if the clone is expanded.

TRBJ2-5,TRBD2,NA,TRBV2,TGTGCCAGCAGTGAAACGGGGGTGCGGGAGCAGTACTTC,CASSETGVREQYF
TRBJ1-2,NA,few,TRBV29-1,TGCAGCGCCGCCTGGGTTGGCTATGGCTACACCTTC,CSAAWVGYGYTF
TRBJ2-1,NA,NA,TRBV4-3,TGCGCCAGCAGCCAAGATAGAATATCCGTCGGGAACAATGAGCAGTTCTTC,CASSQDRISVGNNEQFF
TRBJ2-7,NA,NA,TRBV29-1,TGCAGCGTAAGCTACGAGCAGTACTTC,CSVSYEQYF
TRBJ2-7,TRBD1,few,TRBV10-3,TGTGCCATCAGCGACCGGGACAGAACCTCCTACGAGCAGTACTTC,CAISDRDRTSYEQYF
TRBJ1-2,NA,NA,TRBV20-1,TGCAGTGCAAAGACAGGAAGCTATGGCTACACCTTC,CSAKTGSYGYTF
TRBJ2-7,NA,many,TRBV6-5,TGTGCCAGCAGTTACGTTACGCCCGGGACCGGACTCTCCTACGAGCAGTACTTC,CASSYVTPGTGLSYEQYF
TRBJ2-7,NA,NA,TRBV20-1,TGCAGTGCTAGAGAGGGGGCTCGGGGGTACGAGCAGTACTTC,CSAREGARGYEQYF
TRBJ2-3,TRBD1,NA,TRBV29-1,TGCAGCGTTAAGGACAGGGACGCTAGCACAGATACGCAGTATTTT,CSVKDRDASTDTQYF
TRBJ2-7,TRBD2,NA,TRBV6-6,TGTGCCAGCAGTTACCCTAGCGGACTAGAGGGACTCGAGCAGTACTTC,CASSYPSGLEGLEQYF
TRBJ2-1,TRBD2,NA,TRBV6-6,TGTGCCAGCAGTTATAGGAGCGGGGGGGCAGAGACCCAGTTCTTC,CASSYRSGGAETQFF
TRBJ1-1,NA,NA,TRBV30,TGTGCCTGGAGTCCCCGGAACACTGAAGCTTTCTTT,CAWSPRNTEAFF
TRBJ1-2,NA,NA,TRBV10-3,TGTGCCATCAGTACCCCGAATAGCGACGGCTACACCTTC,CAISTPNSDGYTF
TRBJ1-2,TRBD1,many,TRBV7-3,TGTGCCAGCAGCCCCAGACAGGGGGGCGGCTACACCTTC,CASSPRQGGGYTF
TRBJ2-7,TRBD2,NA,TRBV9,TGTGCCAGCAGCCGGACTAGCGGGGGGGCCAATGAGCAGTACTTC,CASSRTSGGANEQYF
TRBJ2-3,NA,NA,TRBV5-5,TGTGCCAGCAGCTCGGGACTGGCCGTCGGGTCAGATACGCAGTATTTT,CASSSGLAVGSDTQYF
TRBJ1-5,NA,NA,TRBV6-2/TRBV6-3,TGTGCCAGCAGTCCCCCAACTAGACAGGATCAGCCCCAGCATTTT,CASSPPTRQDQPQHF
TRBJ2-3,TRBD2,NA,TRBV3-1,TGTGCCAGCAGCCAGGCTGGACTAGTCCGGAGCACGCAGTATTTT,CASSQAGLVRSTQYF
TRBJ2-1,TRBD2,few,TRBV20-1,TGCAGTGCTAGAGAGGCTAGCGGGACTAGCTCCTACAATGAGCAGTTCTTC,CSAREASGTSSYNEQFF
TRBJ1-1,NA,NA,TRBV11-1,TGTGCCAGCAGCTACCACGCGGGGAACACTGAAGCTTTCTTT,CASSYHAGNTEAFF
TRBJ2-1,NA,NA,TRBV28,TGTGCCAGCAGCCCGGTCCTGGTGTACAATGAGCAGTTCTTC,CASSPVLVYNEQFF
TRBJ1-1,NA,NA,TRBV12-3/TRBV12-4,TGTGCCAGCAGTGGGGAGTGGGGGACTGAAGCTTTCTTT,CASSGEWGTEAFF